This T cell receptor beta chain was observed in a study of T cells in Graves' hyperthyroidism and ophthalmopathy. This clonotype was recorded many times. The antigen is unknown. This CDR3 spans 16 amino acids. CDR1 and CDR2 (germline): MDHEN, SYDVKM. The V end was cut by 4 bases, the J end by 3 bases, with 17 bases between. TCR beta CDR3 regions were amplified from RNA. First-round RT-PCR targeting the TCR CDR3 was performed with the HTBI primer set. TCRdb re-analysed the multiplex PCR reads in MiXCR, keeping a single row per CDR3 protein. The table shows around 290,000 distinct CDR3 sequences, with roughly 13% occurring only once. The study excluded patients with uncontrolled infection, other autoimmune disease, pregnancy or lactation. Notes on the study in general: Ophthalmopathy was identified by the model a median about 6 months ahead of onset. Ophthalmopathy could be told apart from stable hyperthyroidism with a 13 V-J model. Blood samples included most of the expanded thyroid clonotypes exceeding 0.001.

The receptor was isolated from a woman between 25 and 40 years old with Graves' hyperthyroidism that later progressed to Graves' ophthalmopathy. This chain links TRBV28 with TRBJ2-3, with a weak D call TRBD2 (6 bases). The sample consisted of blood. The CDR3 loop reads CASSSGGAGLTDTQYF. CDR3 sequence (DNA): TGTGCCAGCAGTTCCGGGGGAGCGGGCCTTACAGATACGCAGTATTTT.